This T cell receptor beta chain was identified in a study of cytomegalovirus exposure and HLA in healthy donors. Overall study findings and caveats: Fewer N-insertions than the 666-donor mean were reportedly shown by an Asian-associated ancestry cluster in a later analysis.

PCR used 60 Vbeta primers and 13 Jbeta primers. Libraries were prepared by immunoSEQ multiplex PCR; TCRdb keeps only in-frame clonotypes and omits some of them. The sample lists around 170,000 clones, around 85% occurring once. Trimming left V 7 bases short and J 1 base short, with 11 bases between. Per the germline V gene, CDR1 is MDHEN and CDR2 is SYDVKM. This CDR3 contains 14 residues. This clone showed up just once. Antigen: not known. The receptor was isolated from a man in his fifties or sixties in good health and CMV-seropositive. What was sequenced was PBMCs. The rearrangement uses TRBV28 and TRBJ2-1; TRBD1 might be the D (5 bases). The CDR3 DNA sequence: TGTGCCAGCACCCGACAGAGTTCCTACAATGAGCAGTTCTTC. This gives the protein CASTRQSSYNEQFF.